A single sample gave rise to the 13 T cell receptor beta chains below, sequenced in a study of beta chain features in type 1 diabetes. Expressed TCRB transcripts got sequenced, as all isolated RNA was reverse transcribed. The table came from immunoSEQ multiplex PCR; TCRdb's copy has only in-frame clones and leaves some out. This sample has hundreds of thousands of clones, with about 63% found just once. Sequenced sample: naive CD4+ T cells from blood. The receptors originated from a man aged 30 to 45 in good health.

The sample holds one count of this clone. This chain joins TRBV28 and TRBJ2-7; maybe TRBD1 (6 bases). The CDR3 spans 12 residues. Germline assignment: CDR1 MDHEN and CDR2 SYDVKM. In nucleotides, the CDR3 is TGTGCTTCCAGACAGGCGTCCTACGAGCAGTACTTC. It codes for CASRQASYEQYF.

V usage is TRBV14 and J usage is TRBJ2-1; D is possibly TRBD1 or TRBD2 (6 bases each). Germline V gene lookup returns CDR1 SGHDN and CDR2 FVKESK. Between the trimmed V and J ends, which lost 0 bases and 14 bases, there was a span of 11 bases. The CDR3 extends over 12 amino acids. CDR3 DNA: TGTGCCAGCAGCCAAGAATGGGGGGCCGAGTTCTTC. Translation gives CASSQEWGAEFF.

V is TRBV9 and J is TRBJ2-3, with D perhaps TRBD1 or TRBD2 (7 bases each). Looked up from germline, CDR1 is SGDLS and CDR2 is YYNGEE. Trimming took 3 bases from V and 6 from J, leaving 17 bases between them. The CDR3 is made up of 15 amino acids. The DNA of the CDR3 is TGTGCCAGCAGCGCCCTCTCAGGGGGGGCCGATACGCAGTATTTT. Protein: CASSALSGGADTQYF.

This clone showed up just once. The chain is built from TRBV28 and TRBJ2-1; TRBD2 aligns across 9 bases. CDR1 is MDHEN and CDR2 is SYDVKM in the germline V gene. This CDR3 is built from 15 residues. V trimming: 4 bases; J trimming: 6 bases; junction bases outside the gene matches: 7. This CDR3 reads CASSSGAGGSNEQFF. The CDR3 nucleotides read TGTGCCAGCAGTTCGGGAGCGGGAGGATCCAATGAGCAGTTCTTC.

The chain recombines TRBV7-9 with TRBJ2-3; D perhaps matches TRBD2 (5 bases). CDR1 is SEHNR and CDR2 is FQNEAQ in the germline V gene (reference sequence). V shed 4 bases and J shed 2 bases, with 19 bases lying between them. This CDR3 contains 17 residues. CDR3 residues: CASSSTSGSQFTDTQYF. CDR3 nucleotides: TGTGCCAGCAGCTCAACTTCGGGAAGCCAGTTCACAGATACGCAGTATTTT.

This CDR3 is CASSRLAGVDTQYF. CDR3 nucleotides: TGTGCCAGCAGCCGACTAGCGGGAGTAGATACGCAGTATTTT. The chain combines TRBV7-2 with TRBJ2-3; TRBD2 matches 12 bases. V shed 5 bases, J shed 5 bases, and the junction held 2 bases outside the gene matches. Per the germline V gene, CDR1 is SGHTA and CDR2 is FQGNSA. The CDR3 is made up of 14 amino acids. The full variable domain, rest sourced from reference TRBV7-2 and TRBJ2-3, is GAGVSQSPSNKVTEKGKDVELRCDPISGHTALYWYRQSLGQGLEFLIYFQGNSAPDKSGLPSDRFSAERTGGSVSTLTIQRTQQEDSAVYLCASSRLAGVDTQYFGPGTRLTVL.

This clone was seen once. The CDR3 sequence: CASSLSHGSSEQYF. In DNA, the CDR3 is TGTGCCAGCAGTTTATCCCATGGGAGCAGCGAGCAGTACTTC. V gene TRBV28 combines with J gene TRBJ2-7, with D maybe TRBD2 (5 bases). The length of the CDR3 is 14 residues. Trimming left V 1 base short and J 6 bases short, with 13 bases between. CDR1 is MDHEN and CDR2 is SYDVKM in the germline V gene.

This clone was seen a few times. The chain joins TRBV9 to TRBJ2-1, with no clear D. V was clipped by 0 bases and J by 7 bases, with 8 bases between them. The length of the CDR3 is 13 residues. The germline gives CDR1 SGDLS, CDR2 YYNGEE. In DNA, the CDR3 is TGTGCCAGCAGCGTAGCTACCGGGAATGAGCAGTTCTTC. Translation gives CASSVATGNEQFF.

The V call is TRBV30, the J call TRBJ1-5, with 7 bases identical to TRBD1. After removal of 2 bases from V and 7 bases from J, the junction contained 11 bases not matched to a gene. This CDR3 is built from 15 residues. Germline CDR1 and CDR2: GTSNPN and SVGIG (reference sequence). As DNA, the CDR3 is TGTGCCTGGAGTCGATCAGACAGGGATGAACAGCCCCAGCATTTT. It codes for CAWSRSDRDEQPQHF.

V usage is TRBV5-1 and J usage is TRBJ2-3; D call uncertain. With 4 bases removed from V and 0 bases from J, the gap between germline ends came to 6 bases. Germline-derived CDR1 and CDR2 are SGHRS and YFSETQ. The CDR3 extends over 13 amino acids. Written as DNA, the CDR3 is TGCGCCAGCAGCCCCGGTAGCACAGATACGCAGTATTTT. Its protein is CASSPGSTDTQYF.

Concerning this clone itself: Other DNA sequences in this sample translate to the same CDR3. The V call is TRBV9, the J call TRBJ2-5; 8 nucleotides agree with TRBD1. This CDR3 has 15 amino acids. The trim removed 0 bases at V and 5 bases at J, leaving 6 bases unmatched. Germline V lookup: CDR1 SGDLS, CDR2 YYNGEE. CDR3 DNA sequence: TGTGCCAGCAGCGTAGGCCAGGGGGCGCGGGAGACCCAGTACTTC. As protein: CASSVGQGARETQYF.

Notes on this clone: An end of the junction differs from the germline gene, which may be a read error. The chain employs TRBV30 and TRBJ2-1, with a possible D match to TRBD2 (7 bases). This CDR3 region has 13 residues. The germline V gene has CDR1 GTSNPN and CDR2 SVGIG (reference sequence). This CDR3 reads CAGSAGAHNEQFF. In nucleotides, the CDR3 is TGTGCCGGGAGTGCGGGGGCCCACAATGAGCAGTTCTTC.

The count of this clone is one. The chain uses TRBV1 and TRBJ1-5; no DNA check was done on the table's D call, TRBD1. TRBV1 counts as a pseudogene. This CDR3 is 15 amino acids long. CDR3 sequence (DNA): TGCACCAGCAGAGGGGGAGAGGAGAGCAATCAGCCCCAGCATTTT. Amino acids: CTSRGGEESNQPQHF.